This entry features one T cell receptor (beta chain) sequence. V lost 6 bases, J lost 4 bases, and 14 bases stayed unmatched. The CDR3 length is 18 residues. The germline gives CDR1 SNHLY, CDR2 FYNNEI. This entry belongs to a study of T cell changes during pregnancy in multiple sclerosis. The repertoire was sequenced with immunoSEQ multiplex PCR; TCRdb's copy has only in-frame clones and lacks some. Among 70,000 or so clones, around 90% were seen once, and the ten largest hold 0.25% to 0.3%. This TCR was sampled from a female donor with multiple sclerosis, enrolled in a pregnancy study. The chain employs TRBV2 and TRBJ1-3, with TRBD1 identical over 11 bases. The sequences come from CD4+ T cells from peripheral blood mononuclear cells, collected after pregnancy. The CDR3 region is CASRTGTGGSLRGNTIYF. The CDR3 region has the DNA TGTGCCAGCAGAACCGGGACAGGGGGGTCTTTGAGAGGAAACACCATATATTTT.